Below, 24 T cell receptor beta chains from the same sample are listed, as sequenced in a study of OX40 agonist ivuxolimab in advanced cancers. Clones were read by immunoSEQ multiplex PCR, and TCRdb kept only the in-frame ones, dropping some. The sample lists about 83,000 clones; less than 95% were seen once. This sample comprised CD4+ or CD8+ T cells sorted from blood, obtained in a trial of the OX40 agonist ivuxolimab. These receptor sequences come from an adult with an advanced solid tumor such as melanoma, head and neck, liver or kidney cancer.

This clone was observed a handful of times. The chain has TRBV6-5 and TRBJ1-1; D remains ambiguous. CDR1 is MNHEY and CDR2 is SVGAGI in the germline V gene. CDR3 length equals 13 residues. V lost 5 bases and J 0 bases, leaving 7 bases between the germline ends. CDR3 in amino acids: CASSPGVNTEAFF. CDR3 sequence (DNA): TGTGCCAGCAGTCCCGGGGTGAACACTGAAGCTTTCTTT.

This chain links TRBV28 with TRBJ1-5; TRBD1 might be the D (5 bases). Germline V gives CDR1 MDHEN, CDR2 SYDVKM. This CDR3 has 19 amino acids. The V and J ends lost 5 bases and 0 bases respectively, with 23 bases between them. The CDR3 region has the DNA TGTGCCAGCAGTCCCCCCGAGACAGAGTTTTCCCTTAGCAATCAGCCCCAGCATTTT. Amino acid sequence: CASSPPETEFSLSNQPQHF.

CDR3 loop: CASSSGTANSPLHF. CDR3 in DNA: TGTGCCAGCAGTTCCGGGACAGCCAATTCACCCCTCCACTTT. The chain employs TRBV28 and TRBJ1-6; 7 bases fit TRBD1. Losses at the gene ends were 4 bases for V and 7 bases for J; bases not matched to a gene: 4. Germline V gene lookup returns CDR1 MDHEN and CDR2 SYDVKM. This CDR3 spans 14 amino acids.

This rearrangement joins TRBV30 to TRBJ2-2; 14 positions match TRBD2. This CDR3 has 20 amino acids. The germline V gene has CDR1 GTSNPN and CDR2 SVGIG (reference sequence). Unmatched junction bases numbered 16, after V lost 1 base and J lost 6 bases. CDR3 nucleotide sequence: TGTGCCTGGAGTGGGGGACTAGCGGGAGTCCCCTTCTTATTGGCCGGGGAGCTGTTTTTT. Translated, it gives CAWSGGLAGVPFLLAGELFF.

V gene TRBV6-5 combines with J gene TRBJ1-6; D not resolved. Per the germline V gene, CDR1 is MNHEY and CDR2 is SVGAGI. The CDR3 consists of 13 residues. Trimming removed 0 bases from V and 10 bases from J, with 7 bases in between. The CDR3 DNA sequence: TGTGCCAGCAGTTACTCAAGCAGGTCACCCCTCCACTTT. Its protein is CASSYSSRSPLHF.

This clone was recorded only once. The chain combines TRBV10-3 with TRBJ1-1, with 7 bases lining up with TRBD1. Germline CDR1 and CDR2: ENHRY and SYGVKD. CDR3 size: 15 residues. Trimming removed 6 bases from V and 1 base from J; junction bases left unmatched: 8. In DNA form, the CDR3 reads TGTGCCATCAGCTACAGGGGAGGGCAGAACACTGAAGCTTTCTTT. It encodes CAISYRGGQNTEAFF.

Many counts were recorded for this clone. Other DNA variants within this sample encode the same CDR3. The chain employs TRBV6-6 and TRBJ2-3; D gene ambiguous. V lost 0 bases to trimming and J lost 2 bases, with 3 bases between them. CDR3 size: 13 residues. Germline assignment: CDR1 MNHNY and CDR2 SVGAGI (reference sequence). In nucleotides, the CDR3 is TGTGCCAGCAGTTACTCGAACACAGATACGCAGTATTTT. It yields the protein CASSYSNTDTQYF.

This chain links TRBV27 with TRBJ2-1, with D possibly matching TRBD2 (5 bases). V was cut by 5 bases and J by 9 bases, with 14 bases left in between. This CDR3 has 13 amino acids. Germline loops: CDR1 MNHEY, CDR2 SMNVEV (reference sequence). The CDR3 nucleotides read TGTGCCAGCAGTCCTTATCTACGGGGTGAGCAGTTCTTC. Translation gives CASSPYLRGEQFF.

A remark on this clone: Within the sample, other DNA sequences also encode this same CDR3. V gene TRBV4-3 combines with J gene TRBJ2-1, with no clear D. CDR3 length: 15 amino acids. CDR1 LGHNA and CDR2 YSLEER come from the germline V gene. The V gene lost 1 base and the J gene lost 3 bases, with 10 bases spanning the gap. The CDR3: CASSQGPTSYNEQFF. The DNA for the CDR3 is TGCGCCAGCAGCCAAGGACCTACGAGCTACAATGAGCAGTTCTTC.

The chain links TRBV10-3 to TRBJ2-1, with TRBD1 identical over 11 bases. J was trimmed by 0 bases and V by 6 bases; bases with no gene match: 10. The germline V gene has CDR1 ENHRY and CDR2 SYGVKD. The CDR3 has 18 residues. Here the CDR3 DNA reads TGTGCCATCAGACCTTTACCCGGGACAGGGGGCTCCTACAATGAGCAGTTCTTC. Translating it yields CAIRPLPGTGGSYNEQFF.

The chain couples TRBV6-5 to TRBJ1-2; D is perhaps TRBD1 (5 bases). With 4 bases removed from V and 0 bases from J, the gap between germline ends came to 9 bases. This CDR3 is 14 amino acids long. The germline V gene encodes CDR1 MNHEY and CDR2 SVGAGI. CDR3 sequence reads: CASSSQVANYGYTF. In nucleotides, the CDR3 is TGTGCCAGCAGTTCACAGGTGGCTAACTATGGCTACACCTTC.

On this clone itself: The same CDR3 is also encoded by other DNA sequences in this sample. The V call is TRBV28, the J call TRBJ1-5, with D unclear. The CDR3 contains 11 residues. CDR1 and CDR2 (germline): MDHEN, SYDVKM. Trimming stripped 7 bases from V and 4 bases from J, with 5 bases between. CDR3 loop: CASTSNQPQHF. The DNA for the CDR3 is TGTGCCAGCACGAGTAATCAGCCCCAGCATTTT.

The chain employs TRBV4-3 and TRBJ1-2; 9 nucleotides match TRBD1. CDR1 and CDR2 from the germline V gene are LGHNA and YSLEER. The length of the CDR3 is 17 residues. J lost 1 base, V lost 0 bases, and 6 bases had no gene match. This chain's CDR3 is CASSQDRGTGLNYGYTF. The DNA for the CDR3 is TGCGCCAGCAGCCAAGATCGGGGGACAGGGCTTAACTATGGCTACACCTTC.

This clone was found once. The chain recombines TRBV27 with TRBJ2-7; TRBD2 matches 11 bases. CDR3 length equals 15 residues. Germline lookup yields CDR1 MNHEY and CDR2 SMNVEV (reference sequence). Losses at the gene ends were 5 bases for V and 3 bases for J; bases not matched to a gene: 6. CDR3 nucleotides: TGTGCCAGCAGTATGACCGGGACTAGCGGCTACGAGCAGTACGTC. It yields the protein CASSMTGTSGYEQYV.

This clone came up once. The V call is TRBV28, the J call TRBJ1-1; D uncertain. Trimming took 5 bases from V and 1 from J, leaving 14 bases between them. This CDR3 comprises 15 residues. Germline CDR1 and CDR2: MDHEN and SYDVKM. The CDR3 coding sequence is TGTGCCAGCAGTACCCAGTGGGAGAGGAACACTGAAGCTTTCTTT. This translates into CASSTQWERNTEAFF. The full variable domain, with the rest looked up from reference TRBV28 and TRBJ1-1, is DVKVTQSSRYLVKRTGEKVFLECVQDMDHENMFWYRQDPGLGLRLIYFSYDVKMKEKGDIPEGYSVSREKKERFSLILESASTNQTSMYLCASSTQWERNTEAFFGQGTRLTVV.

This clone was seen once. The rearrangement uses TRBV7-9 and TRBJ1-4; a possible D gene is TRBD1 (5 bases). Trimming removed 5 bases at V and 4 bases at J, with 8 bases between. Germline V lookup: CDR1 SEHNR, CDR2 FQNEAQ (reference sequence). The length of the CDR3 is 13 residues. CDR3 protein: CASSGGVNEKLFF. In DNA, the CDR3 is TGTGCCAGCAGCGGGGGGGTTAATGAAAAACTGTTTTTT. The whole variable domain, filled in from reference TRBV7-9 and TRBJ1-4, reads DTGVSQNPRHKITKRGQNVTFRCDPISEHNRLYWYRQTLGQGPEFLTYFQNEAQLEKSRLLSDRFSAERPKGSFSTLEIQRTEQGDSAMYLCASSGGVNEKLFFGSGTQLSVL.

The V gene is TRBV28, the J gene TRBJ1-2, with no clear D. The CDR3 covers 18 residues. Germline values: CDR1 MDHEN, CDR2 SYDVKM. V shed 8 bases and J shed 3 bases, with 28 bases lying between them. The CDR3, as DNA: TGTGCCAGCTCCAACCTGGCCTGGCAGCAACTTTTTCACTATGGCTACACCTTC. This encodes CASSNLAWQQLFHYGYTF.

The chain links TRBV6-5 to TRBJ2-1, with 10 bases fitting TRBD2. With 2 bases clipped from V and 7 bases from J, the junction kept 8 bases outside the gene matches. CDR3 length equals 16 residues. Per germline, CDR1 MNHEY and CDR2 SVGAGI. This CDR3 reads CASSYTGTSAGNEQFF. The CDR3, as DNA: TGTGCCAGCAGTTACACGGGGACTAGCGCGGGTAATGAGCAGTTCTTC.

CDR3 protein: CASSAPGYYNEQFF. CDR3 DNA: TGCGCCAGCAGTGCTCCGGGGTACTACAATGAGCAGTTCTTC. This chain connects TRBV10-2 to TRBJ2-1; tentatively, D is TRBD2 (5 bases). The CDR3 contains 14 residues. Germline CDR1 WSHSY, CDR2 SAAADI. Trimming stripped 4 bases from V and 3 bases from J, with 10 bases between.

The rearrangement uses TRBV7-6 and TRBJ2-7; no reliable D call. With 4 bases removed from V and 0 bases from J, the gap between germline ends came to 16 bases. CDR1 is SGHVS and CDR2 is FNYEAQ in the germline V gene. The CDR3 sequence is 16 residues long. The CDR3 here is CASSSPGRSISYEQYF. In DNA form, the CDR3 reads TGTGCCAGCAGCTCCCCCGGACGGTCTATCTCCTACGAGCAGTACTTC. The variable domain in full, completed from reference TRBV7-6 and TRBJ2-7, reads GAGVSQSPRYKVTKRGQDVALRCDPISGHVSLYWYRQALGQGPEFLTYFNYEAQQDKSGLPNDRFSAERPEGSISTLTIQRTEQRDSAMYRCASSSPGRSISYEQYFGPGTRLTVT.

This clone has just one count. Here the CDR3 DNA reads TGTGCCAGCAGTTACCAGCGGGAGTATGTCCAGTATTTT. Translated, it gives CASSYQREYVQYF. The J gene is TRBJ2-3, the V gene TRBV27; 8 bases are a match to TRBD2. After removal of 4 bases from V and 12 bases from J, the junction contained 9 bases not matched to a gene. This CDR3 spans 13 amino acids. Germline CDR1 MNHEY, CDR2 SMNVEV (reference sequence).

V gene TRBV6-1 combines with J gene TRBJ1-1, with D uncertain. The length of the CDR3 is 14 residues. Germline V lookup: CDR1 MNHNS, CDR2 SASEGT. V dropped 4 bases and J dropped 1 base, with 10 bases sitting between them. The CDR3 nucleotides read TGTGCCAGCAGTGCATGGCACTCGAACACTGAAGCTTTCTTT. Protein: CASSAWHSNTEAFF.

V is TRBV4-3 and J is TRBJ2-3; a possible D gene is TRBD2 (5 bases). This CDR3 has 11 residues. Between the trimmed V and J ends, which lost 1 base and 11 bases, there was a span of 7 bases. Germline CDR1 and CDR2: LGHNA and YSLEER. CDR3 nucleotides: TGCGCCAGCAGCCAAGGCCGGGAGCAGTATTTT. This encodes CASSQGREQYF.

The chain links TRBV28 to TRBJ1-2; 10 nucleotides line up with TRBD1. J was trimmed by 3 bases and V by 5 bases; bases with no gene match: 6. Germline V gene data show CDR1 as MDHEN and CDR2 as SYDVKM. The CDR3 has 15 residues. CDR3 in amino acids: CASSKTGTGDYGYTF. The CDR3 DNA follows: TGTGCCAGCAGTAAAACCGGGACAGGGGACTATGGCTACACCTTC.